This T cell receptor (beta chain) appears in the sequencing data of a study of response to subunit inactivated influenza vaccine. Study-wide findings and caveats: Each seasonal influenza vaccination recruits few new T cells, the authors suggested.

A note on this clonotype: What it recognizes is unknown.

TCRdb reprocessed the RT-PCR reads with MiXCR, giving one entry per CDR3 protein. Among 500,000 to 650,000 distinct CDR3 sequences, approximately 7.7% were seen once, and the ten largest hold roughly 13%. This material consisted of PBMCs from blood, taken approximately 25 months after vaccination. The source of this sequence is a man between 50 and 70 years old who received an inactivated influenza vaccine.

This CDR3 reads CSVSGENQETQYF. The DNA of the CDR3 is TGCAGTGTTAGTGGGGAAAACCAAGAGACCCAGTACTTC. The chain is built from TRBV20-1 and TRBJ2-5; D gene unclear. The germline V gene has CDR1 DFQATT and CDR2 SNEGSKA (reference sequence). The CDR3 is made up of 13 amino acids. Between the trimmed V and J ends, which lost 7 bases and 0 bases, there was a span of 12 bases.